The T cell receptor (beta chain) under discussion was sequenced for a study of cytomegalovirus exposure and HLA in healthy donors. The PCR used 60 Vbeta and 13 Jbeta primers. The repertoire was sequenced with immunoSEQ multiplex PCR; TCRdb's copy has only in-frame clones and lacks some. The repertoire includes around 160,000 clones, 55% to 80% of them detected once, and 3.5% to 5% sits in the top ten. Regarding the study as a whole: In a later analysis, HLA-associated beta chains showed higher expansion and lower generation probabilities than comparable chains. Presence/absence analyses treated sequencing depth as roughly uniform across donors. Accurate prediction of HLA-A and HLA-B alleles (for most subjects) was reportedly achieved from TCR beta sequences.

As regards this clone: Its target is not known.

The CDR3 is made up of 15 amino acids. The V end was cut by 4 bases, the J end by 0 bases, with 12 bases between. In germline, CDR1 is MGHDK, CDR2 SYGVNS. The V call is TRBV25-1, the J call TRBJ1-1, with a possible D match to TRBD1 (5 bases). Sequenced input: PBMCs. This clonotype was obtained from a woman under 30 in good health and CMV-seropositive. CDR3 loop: CASSGDWAVNTEAFF. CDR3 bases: TGTGCCAGCAGTGGGGACTGGGCCGTGAACACTGAAGCTTTCTTT.